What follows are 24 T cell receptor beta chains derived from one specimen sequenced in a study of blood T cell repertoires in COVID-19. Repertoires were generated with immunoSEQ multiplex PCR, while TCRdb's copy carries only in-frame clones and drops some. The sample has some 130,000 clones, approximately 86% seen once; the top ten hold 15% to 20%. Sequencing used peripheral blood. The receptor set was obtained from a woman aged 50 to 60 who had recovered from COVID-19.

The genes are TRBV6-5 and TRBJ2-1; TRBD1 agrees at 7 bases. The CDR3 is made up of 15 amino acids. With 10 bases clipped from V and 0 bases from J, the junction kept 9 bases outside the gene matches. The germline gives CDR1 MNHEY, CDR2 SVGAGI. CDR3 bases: TGTGCCATTCAATCGGGACAGAGCTCCTACAATGAGCAGTTCTTC. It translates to CAIQSGQSSYNEQFF.

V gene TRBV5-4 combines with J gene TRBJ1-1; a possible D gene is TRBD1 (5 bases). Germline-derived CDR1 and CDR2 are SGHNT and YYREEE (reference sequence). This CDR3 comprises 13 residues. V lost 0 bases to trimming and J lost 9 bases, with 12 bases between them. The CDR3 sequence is CASSLVDIDQAFF. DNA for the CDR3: TGTGCCAGCAGCTTGGTGGACATTGATCAAGCTTTCTTT.

The CDR3 loop reads CASSSPLWYSGGPISYNEQFF. DNA for the CDR3: TGTGCCAGCAGTTCCCCCCTCTGGTACAGCGGGGGCCCTATTTCCTACAATGAGCAGTTCTTC. V usage is TRBV28 and J usage is TRBJ2-1; the match to TRBD2 covers 8 bases. The CDR3 has 21 residues. Germline CDR1 reads MDHEN; CDR2 reads SYDVKM. With 4 bases clipped from V and 1 base from J, the junction kept 21 bases outside the gene matches.

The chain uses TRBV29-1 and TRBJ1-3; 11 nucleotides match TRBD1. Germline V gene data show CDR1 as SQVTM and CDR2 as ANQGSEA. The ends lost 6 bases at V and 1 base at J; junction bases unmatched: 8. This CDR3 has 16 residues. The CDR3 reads CSVSGTGGGSGNTIYF. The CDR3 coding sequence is TGCAGCGTCTCCGGGACAGGGGGGGGTTCTGGAAACACCATATATTTT.

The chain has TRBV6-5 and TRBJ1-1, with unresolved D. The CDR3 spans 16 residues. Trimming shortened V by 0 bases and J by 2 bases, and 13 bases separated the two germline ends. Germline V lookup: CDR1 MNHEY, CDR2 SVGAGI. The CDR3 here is CASSYSIGLFNTEAFF. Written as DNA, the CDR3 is TGTGCCAGCAGTTACTCGATTGGGCTGTTTAACACTGAAGCTTTCTTT.

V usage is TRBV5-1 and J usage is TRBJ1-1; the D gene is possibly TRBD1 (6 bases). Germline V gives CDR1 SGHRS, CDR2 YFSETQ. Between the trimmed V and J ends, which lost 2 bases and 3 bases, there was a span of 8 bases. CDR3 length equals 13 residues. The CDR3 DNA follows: TGCGCCAGCAGCTTTAGACAGGACACTGAAGCTTTCTTT. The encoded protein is CASSFRQDTEAFF.

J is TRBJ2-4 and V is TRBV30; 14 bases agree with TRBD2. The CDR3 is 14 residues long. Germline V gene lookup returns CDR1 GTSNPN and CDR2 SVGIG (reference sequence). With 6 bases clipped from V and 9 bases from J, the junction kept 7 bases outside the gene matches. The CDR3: CACSTSGRGSIQYF. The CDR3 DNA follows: TGTGCCTGCTCGACTAGCGGGAGGGGGAGCATTCAGTACTTC.

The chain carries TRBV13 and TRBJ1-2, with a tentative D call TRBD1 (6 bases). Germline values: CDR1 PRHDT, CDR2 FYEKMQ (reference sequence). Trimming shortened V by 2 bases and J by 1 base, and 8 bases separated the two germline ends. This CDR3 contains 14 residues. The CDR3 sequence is CASSLLRGNYGYTF. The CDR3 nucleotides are TGTGCCAGCAGCTTACTCAGGGGTAACTATGGCTACACCTTC.

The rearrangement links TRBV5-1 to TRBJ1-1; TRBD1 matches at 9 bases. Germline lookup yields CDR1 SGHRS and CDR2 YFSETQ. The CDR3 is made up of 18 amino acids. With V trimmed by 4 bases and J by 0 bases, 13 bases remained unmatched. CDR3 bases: TGCGCCAGCAGCCCATCCGGGACAGGGTCTTTTCTGAACACTGAAGCTTTCTTT. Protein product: CASSPSGTGSFLNTEAFF. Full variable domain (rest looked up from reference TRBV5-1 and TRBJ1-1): KAGVTQTPRYLIKTRGQQVTLSCSPISGHRSVSWYQQTPGQGLQFLFEYFSETQRNKGNFPGRFSGRQFSNSRSEMNVSTLELGDSALYLCASSPSGTGSFLNTEAFFGQGTRLTVV.

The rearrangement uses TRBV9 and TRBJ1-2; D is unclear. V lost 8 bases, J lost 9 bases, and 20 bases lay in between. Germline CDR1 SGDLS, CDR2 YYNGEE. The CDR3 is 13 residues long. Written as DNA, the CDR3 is TGTGCCAGGGCTTGGACCTTGGAGGGTTGCTACACCTTC. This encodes CARAWTLEGCYTF.

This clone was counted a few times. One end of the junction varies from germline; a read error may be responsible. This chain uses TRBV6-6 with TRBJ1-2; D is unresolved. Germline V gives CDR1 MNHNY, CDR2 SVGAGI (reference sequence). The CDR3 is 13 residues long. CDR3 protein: CASSYYDNSGYTF. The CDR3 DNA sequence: TGTGCCAGCAGTTACTATGATAACTCTGGCTACACCTTC.

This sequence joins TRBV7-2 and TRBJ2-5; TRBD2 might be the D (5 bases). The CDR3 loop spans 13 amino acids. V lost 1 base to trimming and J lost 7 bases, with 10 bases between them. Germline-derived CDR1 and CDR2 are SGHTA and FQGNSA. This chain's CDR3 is CASSLEAAGTQYF. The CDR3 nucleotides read TGTGCCAGCAGCTTAGAGGCTGCGGGGACCCAGTACTTC. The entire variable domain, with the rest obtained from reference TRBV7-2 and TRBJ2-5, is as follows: GAGVSQSPSNKVTEKGKDVELRCDPISGHTALYWYRQSLGQGLEFLIYFQGNSAPDKSGLPSDRFSAERTGGSVSTLTIQRTQQEDSAVYLCASSLEAAGTQYFGPGTRLLVL.

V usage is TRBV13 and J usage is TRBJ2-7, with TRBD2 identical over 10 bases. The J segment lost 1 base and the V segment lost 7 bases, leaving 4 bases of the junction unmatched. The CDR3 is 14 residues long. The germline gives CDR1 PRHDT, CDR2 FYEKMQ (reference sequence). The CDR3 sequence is CASIRAGGSYEQYF. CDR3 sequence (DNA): TGTGCCAGCATAAGAGCGGGAGGGTCCTACGAGCAGTACTTC.

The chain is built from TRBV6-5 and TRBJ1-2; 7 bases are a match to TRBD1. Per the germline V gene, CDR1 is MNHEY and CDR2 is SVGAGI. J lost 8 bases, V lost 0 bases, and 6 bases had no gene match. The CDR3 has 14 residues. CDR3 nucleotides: TGTGCCAGCAGTTACTCCAGGGGGGTAGGCGGCTACACCTTC. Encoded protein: CASSYSRGVGGYTF.

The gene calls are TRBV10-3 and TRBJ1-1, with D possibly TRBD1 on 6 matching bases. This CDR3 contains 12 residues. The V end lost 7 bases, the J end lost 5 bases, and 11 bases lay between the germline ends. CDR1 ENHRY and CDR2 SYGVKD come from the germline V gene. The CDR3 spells CAITGGTTEAFF. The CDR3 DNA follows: TGTGCCATCACGGGGGGCACAACTGAAGCTTTCTTT.

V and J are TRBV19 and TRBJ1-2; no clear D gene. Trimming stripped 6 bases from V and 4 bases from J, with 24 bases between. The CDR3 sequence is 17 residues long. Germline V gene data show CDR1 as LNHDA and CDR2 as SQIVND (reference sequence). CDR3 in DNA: TGTGCCAGTAGCCCTGCTGGTTGGTCGGGGTCGAGCTATGGCTACACCTTC. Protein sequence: CASSPAGWSGSSYGYTF.

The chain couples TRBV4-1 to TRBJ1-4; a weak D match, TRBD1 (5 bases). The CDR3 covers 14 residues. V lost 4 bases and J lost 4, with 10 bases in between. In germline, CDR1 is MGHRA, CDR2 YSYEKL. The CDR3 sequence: CASSPRQLNEKLFF. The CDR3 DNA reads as TGCGCCAGCAGCCCTCGACAGCTTAATGAAAAACTGTTTTTT.

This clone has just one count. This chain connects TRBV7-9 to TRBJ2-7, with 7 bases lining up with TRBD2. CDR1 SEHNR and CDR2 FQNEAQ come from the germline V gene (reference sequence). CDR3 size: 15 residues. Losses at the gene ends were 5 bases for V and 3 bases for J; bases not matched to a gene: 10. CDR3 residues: CASSPRGGRGYEQYF. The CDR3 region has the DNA TGTGCCAGCAGCCCCCGCGGCGGGAGAGGCTACGAGCAGTACTTC.

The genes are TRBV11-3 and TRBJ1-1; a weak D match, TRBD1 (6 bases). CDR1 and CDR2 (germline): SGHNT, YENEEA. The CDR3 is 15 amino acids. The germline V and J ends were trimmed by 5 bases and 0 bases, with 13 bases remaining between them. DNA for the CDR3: TGTGCCAGCAGCCCGCGTGGGGGCCTGAACACTGAAGCTTTCTTT. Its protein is CASSPRGGLNTEAFF.

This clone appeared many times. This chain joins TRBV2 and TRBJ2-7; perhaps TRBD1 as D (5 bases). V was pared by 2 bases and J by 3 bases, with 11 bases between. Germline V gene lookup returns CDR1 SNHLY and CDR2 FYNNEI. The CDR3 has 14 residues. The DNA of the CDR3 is TGTGCCAGCAGTGAACAAGGGGAAGACTACGAGCAGTACTTC. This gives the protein CASSEQGEDYEQYF. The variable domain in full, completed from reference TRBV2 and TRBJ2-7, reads EPEVTQTPSHQVTQMGQEVILRCVPISNHLYFYWYRQILGQKVEFLVSFYNNEISEKSEIFDDQFSVERPDGSNFTLKIRSTKLEDSAMYFCASSEQGEDYEQYFGPGTRLTVT.

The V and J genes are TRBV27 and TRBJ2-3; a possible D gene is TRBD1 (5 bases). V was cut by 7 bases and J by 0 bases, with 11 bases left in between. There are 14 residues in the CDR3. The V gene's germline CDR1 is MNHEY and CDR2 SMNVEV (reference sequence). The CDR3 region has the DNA TGTGCCAGCACCGCCAGGGTGAGCACAGATACGCAGTATTTT. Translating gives CASTARVSTDTQYF.

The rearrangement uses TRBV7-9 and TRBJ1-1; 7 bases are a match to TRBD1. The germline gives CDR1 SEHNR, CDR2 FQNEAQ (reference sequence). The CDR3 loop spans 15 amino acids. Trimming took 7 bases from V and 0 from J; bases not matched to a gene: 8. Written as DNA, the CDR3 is TGTGCCAGCACAGGCCAGGGACAGCTGAACACTGAAGCTTTCTTT. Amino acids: CASTGQGQLNTEAFF.

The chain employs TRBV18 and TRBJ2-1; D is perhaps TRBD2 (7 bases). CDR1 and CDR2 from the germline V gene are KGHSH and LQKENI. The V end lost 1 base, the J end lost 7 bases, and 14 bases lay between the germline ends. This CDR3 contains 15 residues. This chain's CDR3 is CASSPLRGAENEQFF. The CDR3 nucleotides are TGTGCCAGCTCACCACTTCGGGGGGCGGAGAATGAGCAGTTCTTC.

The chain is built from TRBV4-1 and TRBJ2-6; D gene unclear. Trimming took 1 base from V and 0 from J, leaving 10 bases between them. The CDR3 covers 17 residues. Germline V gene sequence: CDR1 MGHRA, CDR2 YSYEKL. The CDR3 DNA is TGCGCCAGCAGCCAAGTACCAACTAACTCTGGGGCCAACGTCCTGACTTTC. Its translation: CASSQVPTNSGANVLTF.